Described below is a single T cell receptor beta chain sequence and its context. Some clones are missing from TCRdb's copy, which holds only in-frame ones; the method was immunoSEQ multiplex PCR. Of about 200,000 clones listed, 82% are singletons. CDR1 and CDR2 from the germline V gene are SGHTA and FQGNSA. V trimming: 1 base; J trimming: 6 bases; junction bases outside the gene matches: 6. The CDR3 runs to 14 residues. These data are taken from a study of blood T cell repertoires in COVID-19. The J gene is TRBJ2-7, the V gene TRBV7-2, with 7 positions matching TRBD2. Sequences were obtained from peripheral blood. The source of this sequence is a woman in her sixties with COVID-19, enrolled during active disease. The CDR3 sequence: CASSLDSGMGEQYF. In DNA form, the CDR3 reads TGTGCCAGCAGCTTAGACAGCGGGATGGGCGAGCAGTACTTC.